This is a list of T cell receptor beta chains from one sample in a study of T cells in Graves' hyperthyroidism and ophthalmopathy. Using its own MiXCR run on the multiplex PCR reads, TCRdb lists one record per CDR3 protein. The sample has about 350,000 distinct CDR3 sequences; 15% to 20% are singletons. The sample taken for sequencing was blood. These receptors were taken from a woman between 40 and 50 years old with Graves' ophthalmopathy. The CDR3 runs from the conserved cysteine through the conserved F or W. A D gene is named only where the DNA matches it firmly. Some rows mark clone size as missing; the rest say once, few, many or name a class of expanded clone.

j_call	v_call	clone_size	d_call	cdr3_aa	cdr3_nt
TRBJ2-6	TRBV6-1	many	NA	CASSPVSGANVLTF	TGTGCCAGCAGCCCCGTCTCTGGGGCCAACGTCCTGACTTTC
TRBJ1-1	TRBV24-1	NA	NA	CATSRGPSKTEAFF	TGTGCCACCAGTAGAGGTCCCTCAAAGACTGAAGCTTTCTTT
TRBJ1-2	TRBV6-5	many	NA	CASSYSERGSGYTF	TGTGCCAGCAGTTACTCCGAACGAGGGAGTGGCTACACCTTC
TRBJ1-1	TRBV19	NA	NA	CASSIFVSGRTEAFF	TGTGCCAGTAGTATTTTTGTTTCGGGTAGGACTGAAGCTTTCTTT
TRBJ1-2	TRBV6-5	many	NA	CASSYSTDSHYGYTF	TGTGCCAGCAGTTACTCGACGGACAGTCACTATGGCTACACCTTC
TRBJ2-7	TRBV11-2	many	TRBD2	CASSSLTSGTPYEQYF	TGTGCCAGCAGCTCCCTCACTAGCGGGACACCCTACGAGCAGTACTTC
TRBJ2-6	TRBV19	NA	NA	CASKGLGGLFSGANVLTF	TGTGCCAGTAAGGGCCTGGGGGGGCTTTTCTCTGGGGCCAACGTCCTGACTTTC
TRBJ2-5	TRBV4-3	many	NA	CASSQEGSQGGETQYF	TGCGCCAGCAGCCAAGAAGGTTCACAGGGCGGGGAGACCCAGTACTTC
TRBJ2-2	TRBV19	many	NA	CALRVSSGELFF	TGTGCTTTGCGGGTATCGTCCGGGGAGCTGTTTTTT
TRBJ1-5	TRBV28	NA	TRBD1	CASSLGGQGKAQPQHF	TGTGCCAGCAGTTTAGGGGGACAGGGTAAGGCTCAGCCCCAGCATTTT
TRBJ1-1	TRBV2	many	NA	CADRRTGNTEAFF	TGTGCCGATAGAAGAACGGGCAACACTGAAGCTTTCTTT
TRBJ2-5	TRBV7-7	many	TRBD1	CASSTGVGETQYF	TGTGCTAGCAGTACAGGGGTCGGGGAGACCCAGTACTTC
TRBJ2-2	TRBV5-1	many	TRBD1	CASSPSQGGRTGELFF	TGCGCCAGCAGCCCTTCGCAAGGGGGCAGAACCGGGGAGCTGTTTTTT
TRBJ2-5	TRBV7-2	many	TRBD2	CASSLDGRVQETQYF	TGTGCCAGCAGCTTAGACGGGAGGGTCCAAGAGACCCAGTACTTC
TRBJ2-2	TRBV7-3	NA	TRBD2	CASSSGLVITGELFF	TGTGCCAGCAGCTCGGGACTAGTGATCACCGGGGAGCTGTTCTTT
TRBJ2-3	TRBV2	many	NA	CATGPQTDTQYF	TGTGCCACCGGGCCGCAGACAGATACGCAGTATTTT
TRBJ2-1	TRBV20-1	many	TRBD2	CSASSNLAGGPREQFF	TGCAGTGCTAGTTCTAATCTAGCGGGAGGGCCCAGGGAGCAGTTCTTC
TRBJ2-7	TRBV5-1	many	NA	CASSLVGSNYEQYF	TGCGCCAGCAGCTTGGTGGGCAGCAACTACGAGCAGTACTTC
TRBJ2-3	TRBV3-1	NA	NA	CASSLSGTTKYF	TGTGCCAGCAGCCTTTCCGGGACCACCAAGTATTTT
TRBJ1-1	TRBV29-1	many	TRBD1	CSFWTGGRGNTEAFF	TGCAGCTTCTGGACAGGGGGCAGGGGGAACACTGAAGCTTTCTTT
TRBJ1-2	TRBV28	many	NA	CASRQTLGMEGYTF	TGTGCCAGCAGACAGACCTTGGGGATGGAAGGCTACACCTTC
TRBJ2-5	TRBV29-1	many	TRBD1	CSGHRGETQYF	TGCAGCGGTCACAGGGGAGAGACCCAGTACTTC
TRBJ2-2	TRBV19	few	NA	CATRLGGTGELFF	TGTGCCACCCGTCTAGGAGGCACCGGGGAGCTGTTTTTT
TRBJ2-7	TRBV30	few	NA	CACSTTYEQYF	TGTGCCTGCTCTACAACCTACGAGCAGTACTTC
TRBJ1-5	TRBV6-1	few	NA	CASSEGGAFQPQHF	TGTGCCAGCAGTGAAGGTGGTGCATTTCAGCCCCAGCATTTT
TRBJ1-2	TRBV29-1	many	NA	CSVDSSRSNYGYTF	TGCAGCGTTGATTCATCCCGTTCTAACTATGGCTACACCTTC
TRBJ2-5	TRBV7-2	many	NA	CASSLYVRGTQYF	TGTGCCAGCAGCTTGTATGTCAGGGGAACCCAGTACTTC
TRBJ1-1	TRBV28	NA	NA	CASSYQTGWANTEAFF	TGTGCCAGCAGCTACCAGACAGGTTGGGCGAACACTGAAGCTTTCTTT
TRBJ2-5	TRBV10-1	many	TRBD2	CASSEGASGSRETQYF	TGCGCCAGCAGTGAGGGGGCTAGCGGGAGTAGGGAGACCCAGTACTTC
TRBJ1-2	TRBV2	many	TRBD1	CASSEKPGQLYGYTF	TGTGCCAGCAGTGAAAAGCCGGGACAGCTCTATGGCTACACCTTC
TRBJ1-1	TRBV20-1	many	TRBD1	CSARDRDRGNTEAFF	TGCAGTGCTAGAGATCGAGACAGGGGGAACACTGAAGCTTTCTTT
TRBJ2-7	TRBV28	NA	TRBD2	CASREGTYEQYF	TGTGCCAGCCGGGAGGGCACCTACGAGCAGTACTTC
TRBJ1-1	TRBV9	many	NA	CASNGGRTEAFF	TGTGCCAGCAATGGAGGGAGGACTGAAGCTTTCTTT
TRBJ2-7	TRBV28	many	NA	CASSVGEVGYEQYF	TGTGCCAGCAGTGTCGGGGAGGTAGGGTACGAGCAGTACTTC
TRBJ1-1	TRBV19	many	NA	CASSIGPPAGQAFF	TGTGCCAGTAGTATAGGCCCCCCGGCAGGGCAAGCTTTCTTT
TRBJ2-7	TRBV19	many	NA	CASRIGGSSYEQYF	TGTGCCAGTAGAATCGGGGGAAGCTCCTACGAGCAGTACTTC
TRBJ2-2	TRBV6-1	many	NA	CASSEATGNTGELFF	TGTGCCAGCAGTGAAGCGACAGGGAACACCGGGGAGCTGTTTTTT
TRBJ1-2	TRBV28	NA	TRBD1	CASSGSGQGAYGYTF	TGTGCCAGCAGTGGGTCGGGACAGGGGGCTTATGGCTACACCTTC
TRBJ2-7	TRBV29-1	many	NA	CSVEGDTFEEQYF	TGCAGCGTTGAGGGGGACACCTTCGAGGAGCAGTACTTC
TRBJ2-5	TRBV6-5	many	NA	CASADTHMRETQYF	TGTGCCAGCGCGGACACTCACATGAGGGAGACCCAGTACTTC
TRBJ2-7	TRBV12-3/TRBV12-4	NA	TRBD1	CASSQTGSYEQYF	TGTGCCAGCAGTCAGACAGGGTCCTACGAGCAGTACTTC
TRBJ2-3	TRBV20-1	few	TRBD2	CSARDSGMHTDTQYF	TGCAGTGCTAGAGATAGCGGGATGCACACAGATACGCAGTATTTT
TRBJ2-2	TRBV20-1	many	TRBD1	CSARGPDRGRTGELFF	TGCAGTGCTAGAGGTCCCGACAGGGGCCGAACCGGGGAGCTGTTTTTT
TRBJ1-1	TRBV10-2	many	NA	CASSGATGNTEAFF	TGCGCCAGCAGTGGGGCGACAGGGAACACTGAAGCTTTCTTT
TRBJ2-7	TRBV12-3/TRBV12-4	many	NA	CASSPSGSDSYEQYF	TGTGCCAGCAGCCCAAGTGGGAGCGACTCCTACGAGCAGTACTTC
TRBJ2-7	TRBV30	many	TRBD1	CAWSRTGADEQYF	TGTGCCTGGAGTAGGACAGGGGCTGACGAGCAGTACTTC
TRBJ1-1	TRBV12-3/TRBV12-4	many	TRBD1	CASRMGQLNTEAFF	TGTGCCAGCAGGATGGGACAGCTGAACACTGAAGCTTTCTTT
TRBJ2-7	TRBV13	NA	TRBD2	CASSEKRGGLNEQYF	TGTGCCAGCAGCGAAAAGCGGGGGGGCCTGAACGAGCAGTACTTC
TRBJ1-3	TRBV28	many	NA	CASSIPRGNTIYF	TGTGCCAGCAGTATACCCCGGGGAAACACCATATATTTT
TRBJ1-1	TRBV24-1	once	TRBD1	CATSKGANTEAFF	TGTGCCACCAGTAAGGGGGCGAACACTGAAGCTTTCTTT
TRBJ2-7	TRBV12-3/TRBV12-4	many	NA	CASSSRRDVSYEQYF	TGTGCCAGCAGTTCTCGCCGGGACGTCTCCTACGAGCAGTACTTC
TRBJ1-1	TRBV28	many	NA	CASSLWAGGVMNTEAFF	TGTGCCAGCAGTTTATGGGCCGGCGGAGTCATGAACACTGAAGCTTTCTTT
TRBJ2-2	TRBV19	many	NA	CASSIDSGTNTGELFF	TGTGCCAGTAGTATAGATTCAGGAACGAACACCGGGGAGCTGTTTTTT
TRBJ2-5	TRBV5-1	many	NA	CASSADSQETQYF	TGCGCCAGCAGCGCAGACAGCCAAGAGACCCAGTACTTC
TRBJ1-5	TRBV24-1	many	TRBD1	CATSGAQGAGNQPQHF	TGTGCCACCAGTGGAGCACAGGGGGCTGGCAATCAGCCCCAGCATTTT